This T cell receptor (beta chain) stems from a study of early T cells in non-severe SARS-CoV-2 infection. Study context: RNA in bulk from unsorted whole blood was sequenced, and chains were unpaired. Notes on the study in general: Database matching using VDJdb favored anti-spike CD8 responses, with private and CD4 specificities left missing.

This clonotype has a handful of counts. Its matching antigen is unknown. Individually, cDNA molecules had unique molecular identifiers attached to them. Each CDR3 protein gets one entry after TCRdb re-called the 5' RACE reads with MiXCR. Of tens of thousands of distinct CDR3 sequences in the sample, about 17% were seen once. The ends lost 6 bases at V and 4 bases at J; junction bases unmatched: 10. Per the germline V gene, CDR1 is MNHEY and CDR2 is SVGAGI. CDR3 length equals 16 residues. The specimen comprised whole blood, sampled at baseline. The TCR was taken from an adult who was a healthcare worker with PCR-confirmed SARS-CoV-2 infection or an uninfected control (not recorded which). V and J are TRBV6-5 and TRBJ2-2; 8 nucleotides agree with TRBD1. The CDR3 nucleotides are TGTGCCAGCAGGAGAACCGGGACAGGCGTCACCGGGGAGCTGTTTTTT. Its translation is CASRRTGTGVTGELFF.